This passage covers 20 T cell receptor beta chains from one sample sequenced in a study of cytomegalovirus exposure and HLA in healthy donors. The PCR had 60 Vbeta and 13 Jbeta primers. Here immunoSEQ multiplex PCR was the method, and the copy in TCRdb shows in-frame clones only, minus some. Recorded here are 100,000 to 150,000 clones; the top ten clones represent 3.6%. The sample comprised PBMCs. The receptors come from a man between 18 and 35 years old in good health and CMV-seronegative.

The V call is TRBV19, the J call TRBJ2-7; possibly TRBD1 for D (5 bases). Germline V lookup: CDR1 LNHDA, CDR2 SQIVND (reference sequence). The CDR3 totals 15 residues. With 5 bases removed from V and 0 bases from J, the gap between germline ends came to 14 bases. CDR3 region: CASSLQAVSSYEQYF. CDR3 DNA sequence: TGTGCCAGTAGTCTACAGGCTGTAAGCTCCTACGAGCAGTACTTC.

J is TRBJ1-1 and V is TRBV7-8, with D perhaps matching TRBD1 (6 bases). CDR3 length: 17 residues. Germline V CDR1 and CDR2: SGHVS, FQNEAQ. Trimming took 4 bases from V and 0 from J, leaving 18 bases between them. The CDR3 sequence: CASSSNRPGQVNTEAFF. CDR3 DNA sequence: TGTGCCAGCAGCTCCAACAGACCGGGACAAGTGAACACTGAAGCTTTCTTT.

CDR3 sequence: CAISGGLAGIGGETQYF. CDR3 nucleotides: TGTGCCATCAGTGGGGGACTAGCGGGAATTGGGGGGGAGACCCAGTACTTC. The chain combines TRBV10-3 with TRBJ2-5; 13 positions agree with TRBD2. In germline, CDR1 is ENHRY, CDR2 SYGVKD. V was pared by 4 bases and J by 5 bases, with 10 bases of the junction left unmatched. The CDR3 is 17 residues long.

This chain links TRBV2 with TRBJ1-1, with D possibly matching TRBD1 (5 bases). Germline V gene lookup returns CDR1 SNHLY and CDR2 FYNNEI. Trimming took off 1 base at V and 3 bases at J, with 12 bases between the two ends. This CDR3 has 15 residues. The CDR3 region is CASSEDRGGYTEAFF. CDR3 coding DNA: TGTGCCAGCAGTGAAGATAGGGGAGGATACACTGAAGCTTTCTTT.

The V call is TRBV5-1, the J call TRBJ2-5; 12 bases line up with TRBD2. CDR1 and CDR2 (germline): SGHRS, YFSETQ. CDR3 length: 14 amino acids. V lost 5 bases, J lost 1 base, and 0 bases stayed unmatched. CDR3 bases: TGCGCCAGCAGGACTAGCGGGAGCCAAGAGACCCAGTACTTC. Its translation: CASRTSGSQETQYF.

The gene calls are TRBV27 and TRBJ2-3; possible D gene TRBD1, 5 bases. V shed 6 bases and J shed 5 bases, with 6 bases lying between them. The CDR3 is 11 residues long. The germline V gene encodes CDR1 MNHEY and CDR2 SMNVEV (reference sequence). The CDR3 protein is CASRRGDTQYF. The CDR3 DNA reads as TGTGCCAGCAGAAGGGGAGATACGCAGTATTTT.

The CDR3 loop is CATSLRTTGVYGYTF. CDR3 sequence (DNA): TGTGCCACCAGCTTACGCACGACAGGAGTCTATGGCTACACCTTC. This rearrangement joins TRBV15 to TRBJ1-2; D is perhaps TRBD1 (6 bases). CDR3 length: 15 residues. The V end lost 5 bases, the J end lost 4 bases, and 17 bases lay between the germline ends. Looked up from germline, CDR1 is LNHNV and CDR2 is YYDKDF (reference sequence).

V and J are TRBV28 and TRBJ1-1; no clear D. Germline CDR1 and CDR2: MDHEN and SYDVKM. CDR3 size: 13 residues. V was cut by 5 bases and J by 5 bases, with 12 bases left in between. The CDR3 here is CASSPTVRTEAFF. The CDR3 nucleotides read TGTGCCAGCAGTCCTACCGTTCGAACTGAAGCTTTCTTT.

The chain links TRBV27 to TRBJ2-1, with 7 bases aligning to TRBD2. The CDR3 has 18 amino acids. Germline CDR1 and CDR2: MNHEY and SMNVEV (reference sequence). The V and J ends lost 4 bases and 4 bases, in that order; junction bases with no gene match: 16. This CDR3 reads CASSYSAGTSEDYNEQFF. The CDR3 coding sequence is TGTGCCAGCAGTTATTCGGCGGGCACTAGCGAAGATTACAATGAGCAGTTCTTC.

J is TRBJ2-7 and V is TRBV28; TRBD2 is a possible D gene (6 bases). Germline CDR1 and CDR2: MDHEN and SYDVKM. There are 15 residues in the CDR3. The germline V and J ends were trimmed by 6 bases and 0 bases, with 15 bases remaining between them. The CDR3 is CASRFDVGGSYEQYF. CDR3 nucleotides: TGTGCCAGCAGATTTGATGTGGGGGGCTCCTACGAGCAGTACTTC.

The V gene is TRBV28, the J gene TRBJ2-7, with D perhaps matching TRBD1 (6 bases). V was cut by 8 bases and J by 4 bases, with 18 bases left in between. The CDR3 spans 14 residues. Per the germline V gene, CDR1 is MDHEN and CDR2 is SYDVKM. Written as DNA, the CDR3 is TGTGCCAGCTCTAAACCGCAGGGGTTTTACGAGCAGTACTTC. As protein: CASSKPQGFYEQYF.

This chain joins TRBV7-6 and TRBJ2-3; 9 bases align to TRBD1. Germline values: CDR1 SGHVS, CDR2 FNYEAQ. Trimming at V came to 1 base and at J to 3 bases, leaving 2 bases not matched to a gene. The CDR3 is 15 residues long. CDR3 bases: TGTGCCAGCAGCTTAGAGGACAGGGGTACAGATACGCAGTATTTT. It encodes CASSLEDRGTDTQYF.

The J gene is TRBJ2-7, the V gene TRBV13; 8 bases match TRBD2. The CDR3 runs 16 residues. Unmatched junction bases numbered 11, after V lost 5 bases and J lost 2 bases. CDR1 and CDR2 from the germline V gene are PRHDT and FYEKMQ (reference sequence). The CDR3 region is CASSQSSAGAPYEQYF. In DNA, the CDR3 is TGTGCCAGCAGCCAATCCTCAGCGGGAGCCCCCTACGAGCAGTACTTC.

V and J are TRBV5-6 and TRBJ2-7; 13 bases are shared with TRBD2. The ends lost 3 bases at V and 3 bases at J; junction bases unmatched: 6. CDR3 length: 16 amino acids. Germline CDR1 SGHDT, CDR2 YYEEEE. The CDR3 region is CASSSPGLAGNYEQYF. The CDR3 DNA follows: TGTGCCAGCAGCTCTCCGGGACTAGCGGGAAACTACGAGCAGTACTTC.

V usage is TRBV25-1 and J usage is TRBJ1-2; D not resolved. Germline-derived CDR1 and CDR2 are MGHDK and SYGVNS. The CDR3 is 11 residues long. V was clipped by 0 bases and J by 10 bases, with 6 bases between them. CDR3 amino acids: CASSEYGLYTF. In DNA form, the CDR3 reads TGTGCCAGCAGTGAATACGGTCTCTACACCTTC.

The genes are TRBV28 and TRBJ1-2, with D possibly being TRBD1 (6 bases). CDR1 and CDR2 from the germline V gene are MDHEN and SYDVKM. The CDR3 sequence is 14 residues long. V lost 10 bases and J lost 7, with 22 bases in between. The chain's CDR3 is CATSGAPGSGGYTF. As DNA, the CDR3 is TGTGCCACTTCAGGGGCCCCAGGGTCTGGTGGCTACACCTTC.

The genes are TRBV10-3 and TRBJ2-7; the match to TRBD2 covers 8 bases. This CDR3 region has 17 residues. Germline-derived CDR1 and CDR2 are ENHRY and SYGVKD. V was pared by 2 bases and J by 2 bases, with 11 bases of the junction left unmatched. CDR3 sequence: CAISETWLLAETYEQYF. DNA for the CDR3: TGTGCCATCAGTGAGACCTGGCTACTAGCGGAGACCTACGAGCAGTACTTC.

The V and J genes are TRBV7-2 and TRBJ1-5; 7 nucleotides align to TRBD1. Unmatched junction bases numbered 6, after V lost 5 bases and J lost 2 bases. There are 15 residues in the CDR3. Germline loops: CDR1 SGHTA, CDR2 FQGNSA. The CDR3 protein is CASSQDRAGNQPQHF. The CDR3 DNA reads TGTGCCAGCAGCCAAGACAGGGCAGGCAATCAGCCCCAGCATTTT.

V and J are TRBV14 and TRBJ1-5; D may be TRBD1 (6 bases). Trimming left V 8 bases short and J 2 bases short, with 16 bases between. Germline CDR1 and CDR2: SGHDN and FVKESK. The CDR3 contains 15 residues. CDR3 residues: CASRIEGVCNQPQHF. The CDR3 coding sequence is TGTGCCAGCCGAATAGAGGGGGTCTGCAATCAGCCCCAGCATTTT.

The chain links TRBV5-4 to TRBJ2-5, with D possibly being TRBD2 (6 bases). The CDR3 runs 14 residues. From germline, CDR1 is SGHNT and CDR2 YYREEE (reference sequence). The ends were cut back, 1 base at V and 2 bases at J, with 9 bases in the middle. CDR3 in amino acids: CASSLRREQETQYF. The CDR3 coding sequence is TGTGCCAGCAGCTTGCGGAGGGAGCAAGAGACCCAGTACTTC.